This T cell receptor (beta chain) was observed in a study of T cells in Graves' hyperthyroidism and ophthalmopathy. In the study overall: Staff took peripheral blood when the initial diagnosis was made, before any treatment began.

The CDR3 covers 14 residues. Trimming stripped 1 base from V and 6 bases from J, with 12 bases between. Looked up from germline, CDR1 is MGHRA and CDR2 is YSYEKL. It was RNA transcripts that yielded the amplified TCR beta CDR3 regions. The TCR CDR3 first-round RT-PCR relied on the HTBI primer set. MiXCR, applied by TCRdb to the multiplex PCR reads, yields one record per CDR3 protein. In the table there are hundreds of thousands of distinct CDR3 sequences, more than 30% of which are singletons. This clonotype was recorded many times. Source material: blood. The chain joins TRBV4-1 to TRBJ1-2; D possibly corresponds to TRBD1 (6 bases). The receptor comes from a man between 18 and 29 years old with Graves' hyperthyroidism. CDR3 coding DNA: TGCGCCAGCAGCCAAGTCACAGGGTCGAATGGCTACACCTTC. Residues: CASSQVTGSNGYTF.